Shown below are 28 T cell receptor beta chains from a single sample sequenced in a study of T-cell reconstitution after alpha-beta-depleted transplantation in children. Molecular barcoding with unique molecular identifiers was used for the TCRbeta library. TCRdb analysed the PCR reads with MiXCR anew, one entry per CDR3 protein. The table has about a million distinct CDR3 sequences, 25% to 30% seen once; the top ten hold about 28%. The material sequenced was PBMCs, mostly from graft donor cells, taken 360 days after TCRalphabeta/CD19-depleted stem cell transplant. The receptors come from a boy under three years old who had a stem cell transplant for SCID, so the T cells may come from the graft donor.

CDR3 sequence (DNA): TGCGCCAGCAGCCACCGGGAGGCGGAGAATGAAAAACTGTTTTTT. This translates into CASSHREAENEKLFF. The chain carries TRBV4-3 and TRBJ1-4; D is unclear. The CDR3 contains 15 residues. V was cut by 3 bases and J by 5 bases, with 13 bases left in between. The germline V gene encodes CDR1 LGHNA and CDR2 YSLEER.

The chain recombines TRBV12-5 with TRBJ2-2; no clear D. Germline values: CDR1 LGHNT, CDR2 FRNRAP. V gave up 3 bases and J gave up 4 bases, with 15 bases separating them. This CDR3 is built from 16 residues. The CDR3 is CASGFPWWQGTGELFF. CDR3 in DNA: TGTGCTAGTGGTTTCCCCTGGTGGCAAGGCACCGGGGAGCTGTTTTTT.

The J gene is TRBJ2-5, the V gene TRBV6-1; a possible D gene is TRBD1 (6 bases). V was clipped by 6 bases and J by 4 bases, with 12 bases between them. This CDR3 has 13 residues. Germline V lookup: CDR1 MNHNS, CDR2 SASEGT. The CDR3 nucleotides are TGTGCCAGCAGAATGGACAGCCTAGAGACCCAGTACTTC. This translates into CASRMDSLETQYF.

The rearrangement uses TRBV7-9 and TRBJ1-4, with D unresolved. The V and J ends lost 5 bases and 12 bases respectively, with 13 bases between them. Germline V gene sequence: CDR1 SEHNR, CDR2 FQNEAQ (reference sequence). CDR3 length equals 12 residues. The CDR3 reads CASSPRGFELFF. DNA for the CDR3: TGTGCCAGCAGCCCACGTGGTTTTGAACTGTTTTTT.

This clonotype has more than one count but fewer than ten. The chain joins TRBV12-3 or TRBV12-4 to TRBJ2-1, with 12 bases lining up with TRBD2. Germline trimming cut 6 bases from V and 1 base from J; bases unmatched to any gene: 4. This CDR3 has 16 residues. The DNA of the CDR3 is TGTGCCAGCAGCACGCTAGCGGGGGGGTCCTACAATGAGCAGTTCTTC. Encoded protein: CASSTLAGGSYNEQFF.

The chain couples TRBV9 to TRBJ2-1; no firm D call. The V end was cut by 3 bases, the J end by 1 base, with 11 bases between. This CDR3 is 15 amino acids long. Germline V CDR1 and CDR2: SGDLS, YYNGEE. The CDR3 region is CASSEGVASYNEQFF. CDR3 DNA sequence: TGTGCCAGCAGCGAGGGTGTTGCTTCCTACAATGAGCAGTTCTTC.

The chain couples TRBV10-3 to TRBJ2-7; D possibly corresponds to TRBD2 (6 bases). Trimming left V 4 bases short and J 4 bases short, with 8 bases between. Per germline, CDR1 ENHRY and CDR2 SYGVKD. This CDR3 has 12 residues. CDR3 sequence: CAISGGGYEQYF. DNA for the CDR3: TGTGCCATCAGTGGTGGGGGGTACGAGCAGTACTTC.

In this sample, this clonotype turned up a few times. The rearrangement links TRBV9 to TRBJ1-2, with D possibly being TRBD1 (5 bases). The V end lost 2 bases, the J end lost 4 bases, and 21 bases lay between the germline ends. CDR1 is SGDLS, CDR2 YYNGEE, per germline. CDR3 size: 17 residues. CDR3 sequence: CASSVGLPGTLRYGYTF. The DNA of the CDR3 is TGTGCCAGCAGCGTGGGATTACCAGGGACCCTGCGCTATGGCTACACCTTC.

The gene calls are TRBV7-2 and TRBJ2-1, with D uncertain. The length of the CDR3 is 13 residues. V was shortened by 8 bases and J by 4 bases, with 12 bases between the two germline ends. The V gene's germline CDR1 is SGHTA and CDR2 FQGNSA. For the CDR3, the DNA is TGTGCCAGCTTAGGTTTAGGGTACAATGAGCAGTTCTTC. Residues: CASLGLGYNEQFF.

CDR3 DNA sequence: TGTGCCAGCAAGCGGGGGGGGTACCAAGAGACCCAGTACTTC. Its protein is CASKRGGYQETQYF. The J gene is TRBJ2-5, the V gene TRBV12-3 or TRBV12-4; 10 positions agree with TRBD2. This CDR3 spans 14 amino acids. V shed 7 bases and J 0 bases; nucleotides not matched to a gene: 2.

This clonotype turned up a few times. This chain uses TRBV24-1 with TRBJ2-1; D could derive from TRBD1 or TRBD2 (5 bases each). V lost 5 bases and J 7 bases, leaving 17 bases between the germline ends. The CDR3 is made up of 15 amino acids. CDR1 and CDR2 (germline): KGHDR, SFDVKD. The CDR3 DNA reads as TGTGCCACCAGTGGACGGGGCAGGGCGGGTAATGAGCAGTTCTTC. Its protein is CATSGRGRAGNEQFF.

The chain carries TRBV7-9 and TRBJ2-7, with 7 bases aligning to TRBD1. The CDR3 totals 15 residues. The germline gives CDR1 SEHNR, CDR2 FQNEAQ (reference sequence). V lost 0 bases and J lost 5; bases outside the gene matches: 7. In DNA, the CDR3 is TGTGCCAGCAGCTTAGCGGCAGGGGGTATGGACGAGCAGTACTTC. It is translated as CASSLAAGGMDEQYF.

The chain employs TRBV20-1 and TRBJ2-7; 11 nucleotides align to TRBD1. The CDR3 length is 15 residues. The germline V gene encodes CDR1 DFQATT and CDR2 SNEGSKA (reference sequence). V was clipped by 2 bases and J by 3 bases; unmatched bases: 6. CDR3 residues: CSARRTGGLGYEQYF. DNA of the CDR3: TGCAGTGCTAGACGGACAGGGGGCCTTGGCTACGAGCAGTACTTC.

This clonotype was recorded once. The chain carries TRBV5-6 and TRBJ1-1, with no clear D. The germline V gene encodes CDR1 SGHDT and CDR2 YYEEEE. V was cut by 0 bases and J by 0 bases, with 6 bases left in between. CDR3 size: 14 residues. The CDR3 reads CASSLVRVNTEAFF. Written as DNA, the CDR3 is TGTGCCAGCAGCTTGGTACGGGTGAACACTGAAGCTTTCTTT.

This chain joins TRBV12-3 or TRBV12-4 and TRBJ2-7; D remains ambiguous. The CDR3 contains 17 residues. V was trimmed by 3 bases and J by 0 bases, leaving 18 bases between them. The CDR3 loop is CASSFLSSARYSYEQYF. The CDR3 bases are TGTGCCAGCAGTTTTTTATCGTCGGCTAGGTACTCCTACGAGCAGTACTTC.

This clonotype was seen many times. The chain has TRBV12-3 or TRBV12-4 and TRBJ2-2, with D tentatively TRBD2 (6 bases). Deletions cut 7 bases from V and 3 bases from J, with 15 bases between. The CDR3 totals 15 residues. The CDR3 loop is CASTGDRGYTGELFF. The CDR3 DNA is TGTGCCAGCACGGGGGACCGGGGCTACACCGGGGAGCTGTTTTTT.

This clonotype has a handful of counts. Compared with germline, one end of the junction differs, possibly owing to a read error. The CDR3 here is CSARVQANTGELFF. CDR3 DNA sequence: TGCAGCGCTAGAGTTCAAGCGAACACCGGGGAGCTGTTTTTT. This chain joins TRBV20-1 and TRBJ2-2, with unresolved D. The CDR3 runs 14 residues. CDR1 is DFQATT, CDR2 SNEGSKA, per germline (reference sequence).

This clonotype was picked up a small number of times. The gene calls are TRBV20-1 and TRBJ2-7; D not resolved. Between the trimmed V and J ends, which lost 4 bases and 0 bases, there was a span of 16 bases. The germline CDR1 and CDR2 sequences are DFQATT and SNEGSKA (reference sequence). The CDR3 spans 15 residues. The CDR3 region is CSANPGRLSSYEQYF. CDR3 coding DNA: TGCAGTGCTAACCCTGGGCGGCTCAGCTCCTACGAGCAGTACTTC.

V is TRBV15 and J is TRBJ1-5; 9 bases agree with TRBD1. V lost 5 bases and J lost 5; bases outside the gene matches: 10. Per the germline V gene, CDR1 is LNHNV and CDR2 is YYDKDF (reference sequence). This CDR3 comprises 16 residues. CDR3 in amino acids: CATSLWTGDLDQPQHF. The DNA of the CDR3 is TGTGCCACCAGCTTATGGACAGGGGACCTTGATCAGCCCCAGCATTTT.

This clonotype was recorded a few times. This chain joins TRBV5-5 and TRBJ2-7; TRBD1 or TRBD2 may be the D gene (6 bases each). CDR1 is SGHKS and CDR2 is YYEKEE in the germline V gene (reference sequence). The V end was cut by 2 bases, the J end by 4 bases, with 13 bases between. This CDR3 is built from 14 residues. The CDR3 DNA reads TGTGCCAGCAGCTTCGGGGGCGCCGCTTACGAGCAGTACTTC. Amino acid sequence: CASSFGGAAYEQYF.

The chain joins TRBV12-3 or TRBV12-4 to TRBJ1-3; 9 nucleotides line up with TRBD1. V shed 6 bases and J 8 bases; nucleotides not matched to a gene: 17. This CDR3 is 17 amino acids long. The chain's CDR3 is CASSGTGRKGKYDTIYF. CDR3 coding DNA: TGTGCCAGCAGCGGGACAGGGAGGAAGGGGAAATATGACACCATATATTTT.

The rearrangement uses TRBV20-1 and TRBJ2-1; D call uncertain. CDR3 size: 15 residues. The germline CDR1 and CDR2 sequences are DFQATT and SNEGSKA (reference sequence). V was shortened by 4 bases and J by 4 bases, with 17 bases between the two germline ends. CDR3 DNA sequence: TGCAGTGCTACCTCTGACCACGACCTTTACAATGAGCAGTTCTTC. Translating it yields CSATSDHDLYNEQFF.

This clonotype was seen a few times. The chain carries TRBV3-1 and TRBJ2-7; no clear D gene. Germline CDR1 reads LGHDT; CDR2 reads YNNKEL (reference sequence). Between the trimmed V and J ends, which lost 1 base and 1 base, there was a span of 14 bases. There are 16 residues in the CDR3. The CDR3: CASSQALAHSSYEQYF. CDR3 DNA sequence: TGTGCCAGCAGCCAAGCGTTAGCCCACAGTTCCTACGAGCAGTACTTC.

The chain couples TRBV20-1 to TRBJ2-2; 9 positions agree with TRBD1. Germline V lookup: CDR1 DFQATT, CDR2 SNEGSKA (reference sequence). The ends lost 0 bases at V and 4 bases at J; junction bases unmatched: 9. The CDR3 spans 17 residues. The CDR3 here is CSARDSLGQGVTGELFF. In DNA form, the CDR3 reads TGCAGTGCTAGAGATAGCTTGGGACAGGGTGTCACCGGGGAGCTGTTTTTT.

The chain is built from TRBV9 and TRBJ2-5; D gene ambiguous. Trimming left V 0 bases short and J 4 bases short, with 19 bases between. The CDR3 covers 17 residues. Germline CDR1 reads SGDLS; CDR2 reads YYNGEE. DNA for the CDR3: TGTGCCAGCAGCGTAGGAAAGGGTCGGCGGAACTTAGAGACCCAGTACTTC. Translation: CASSVGKGRRNLETQYF.

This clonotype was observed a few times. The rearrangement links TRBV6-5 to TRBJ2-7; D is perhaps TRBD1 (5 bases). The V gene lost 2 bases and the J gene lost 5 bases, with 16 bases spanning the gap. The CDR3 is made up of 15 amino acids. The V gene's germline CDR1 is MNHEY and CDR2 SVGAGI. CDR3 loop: CASSYRWGAGNEQYF. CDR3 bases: TGTGCCAGCAGTTACCGTTGGGGCGCCGGTAACGAGCAGTACTTC.

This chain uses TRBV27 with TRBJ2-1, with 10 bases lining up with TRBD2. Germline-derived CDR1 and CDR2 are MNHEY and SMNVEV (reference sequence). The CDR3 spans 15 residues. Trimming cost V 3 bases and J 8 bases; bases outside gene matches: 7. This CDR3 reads CASSFSGLAIDEQFF. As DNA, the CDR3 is TGTGCCAGCAGTTTCTCGGGACTAGCGATCGATGAGCAGTTCTTC.

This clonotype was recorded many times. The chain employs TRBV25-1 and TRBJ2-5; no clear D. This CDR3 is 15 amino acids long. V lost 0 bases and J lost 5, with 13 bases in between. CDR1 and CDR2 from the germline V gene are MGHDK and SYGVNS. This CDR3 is CASSEYTRMGETQYF. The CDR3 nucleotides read TGTGCCAGCAGTGAATATACACGGATGGGGGAGACCCAGTACTTC.